This T cell receptor (beta chain) emerged from a study of spatial heterogeneity in lung cancer. Across the whole study: The study sequenced follow-up PBMC samples when they were available, at a median of about 23 months after resection. The library had UMIs, and each TCR and UMI pair averaged more than ten raw reads.

Regarding time point: blood at routine non-recurrence follow-up after resection. In each case, whole RNA from tumor, nontumor lung or frozen PBMC was sequenced unsorted. This clonotype was observed a handful of times. TCR cDNA molecules each carried a unique molecular identifier. TCRdb independently ran MiXCR on the 5' RACE reads; one entry per CDR3 protein. This table holds about 120,000 distinct CDR3 sequences, 12% found once. The CDR3 loop spans 15 amino acids. Per the germline V gene, CDR1 is SGHAT and CDR2 is FQNNGV. Deletions cut 3 bases from V and 5 bases from J, with 16 bases between. Material: PBMCs, obtained at follow-up. The rearrangement joins TRBV11-2 to TRBJ1-2, with D perhaps TRBD1 (5 bases). The clonotype was recovered from a male donor with early-stage non-small cell lung cancer. CDR3 DNA sequence: TGTGCCAGCAGCTTTGTGGTTACAGGAGTTTATGGCTACACCTTC. Its translation: CASSFVVTGVYGYTF.